This T cell receptor beta chain was captured by sequencing in a study of glioma-infiltrating T cells. Using RNA template, CDR3s of TCR alpha and beta were amplified with iRepertoire arm-PCR. TCRdb re-derived calls from the multiplex PCR reads in MiXCR, one entry per CDR3 protein. The data show about 140,000 distinct CDR3 sequences, about 39% seen once. As for this clonotype: Its antigen remains unknown.

The study, taken as a whole, reports: Only very few CDR3 sequences appeared in both tissue and blood.

The sequenced material came from glioma tissue, nonneoplastic brain tissue, or PBMCs (not recorded which). This TCR came from a human donor with low-grade glioma or glioblastoma, undergoing nonglioma brain surgery, or in good health (not recorded which).

CDR3 sequence: CASSRGTTSTDTQYF. The CDR3 DNA reads TGTGCCAGCAGCCGCGGGACAACTAGCACAGATACGCAGTATTTT. The chain links TRBV7-8 to TRBJ2-3, with D perhaps assigned TRBD1 or TRBD2 (6 bases each). Deletions cut 5 bases from V and 0 bases from J, with 12 bases between. The germline CDR1 and CDR2 sequences are SGHVS and FQNEAQ. The CDR3 spans 15 residues.